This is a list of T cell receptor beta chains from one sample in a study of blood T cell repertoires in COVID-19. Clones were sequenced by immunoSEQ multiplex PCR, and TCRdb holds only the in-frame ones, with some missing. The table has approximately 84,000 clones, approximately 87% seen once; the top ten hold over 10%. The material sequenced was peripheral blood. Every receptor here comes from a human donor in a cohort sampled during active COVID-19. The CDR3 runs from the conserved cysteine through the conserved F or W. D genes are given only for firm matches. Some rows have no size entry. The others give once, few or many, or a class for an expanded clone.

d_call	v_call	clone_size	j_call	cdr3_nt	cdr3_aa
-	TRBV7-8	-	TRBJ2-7	TGTGCCAGCCGGGGAGACAACGAGCAGTACTTC	CASRGDNEQYF
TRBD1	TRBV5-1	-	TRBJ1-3	TGCGCCAGCAGCTTCACACCAGGGGGGACTGGAAACACCATATATTTT	CASSFTPGGTGNTIYF
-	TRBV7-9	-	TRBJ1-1	TGTGCCAGCAGCTTAGTCAGGGGAAACACTGAAGCTTTCTTT	CASSLVRGNTEAFF
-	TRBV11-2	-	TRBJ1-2	TGTGCCAGCAGCTTCAATCACGGGATTACCCTTTTCTTC	CASSFNHGITLFF
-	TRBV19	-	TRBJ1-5	TGTGCCAGTAGCCAATTCGACAATAGCAATCAGCCCCAGCATTTT	CASSQFDNSNQPQHF
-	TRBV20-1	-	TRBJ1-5	TGCAGTGCTAGTTTTGGACAGAGCAATCAGCCCCAGCATTTT	CSASFGQSNQPQHF
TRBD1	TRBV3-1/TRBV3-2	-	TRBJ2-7	TGTGCCAGCAGCCAAACCGGGACAGGGGGCGACGAGCAGTACTTC	CASSQTGTGGDEQYF
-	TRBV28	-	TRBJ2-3	TGTGCCAGCAGTGCTGGGACTAGCACAGATACGCAGTATTTT	CASSAGTSTDTQYF
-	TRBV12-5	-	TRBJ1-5	TGTGCTAGTGGTTTGGACAGTGGCAATCAGCCCCAGCATTTT	CASGLDSGNQPQHF
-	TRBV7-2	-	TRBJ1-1	TGTGCCAGCAGCTTGAGTTTGAGTGGTGAAGCTTTCTTT	CASSLSLSGEAFF
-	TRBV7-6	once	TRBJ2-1	TGTGCCAGCAGCTTAGTAGGGGGTACGGCCGGGGATGAGCAGTTCTTC	CASSLVGGTAGDEQFF
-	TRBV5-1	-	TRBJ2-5	TGCGCCAGCAGCCCGGACAAACTTACCCAAGAGACCCAGTACTTC	CASSPDKLTQETQYF
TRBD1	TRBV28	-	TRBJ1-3	TGTGCCAGCAGTTCGACAGGGGGGTCCGGAAACACCATATATTTT	CASSSTGGSGNTIYF
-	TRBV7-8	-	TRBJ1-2	TGTGCCAGCAGCTTAGGTCTCCTCCGCGGGCTTCATGGCTACACCTTC	CASSLGLLRGLHGYTF
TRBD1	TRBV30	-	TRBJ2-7	TGTGCCTGGAGTCTAGAAGGACAGGGGCTTCCCTACGAGCAGTACTTC	CAWSLEGQGLPYEQYF
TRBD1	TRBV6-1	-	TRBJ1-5	TGTGCCAGCAGTGAAATCCCCGGGACAGGGCCCGGCAATCAGCCCCAGCATTTT	CASSEIPGTGPGNQPQHF
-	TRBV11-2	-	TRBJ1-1	TGTGCCAGCAGCTTTGCCACAGGGATCGCTTTCTTT	CASSFATGIAFF
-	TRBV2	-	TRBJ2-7	TGTGCCAGCGGCCGTCAACCAGGGCCCTACGAGCAGTACTTC	CASGRQPGPYEQYF
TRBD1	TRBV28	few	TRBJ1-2	TGTGCCAGCACCGAATCCCCGGACAGGGCCTATGGCTACACCTTC	CASTESPDRAYGYTF
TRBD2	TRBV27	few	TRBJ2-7	TGTGCCAGCAGTTCCCTGGGTAGCGGGAGTTACGAGCAGTACTTC	CASSSLGSGSYEQYF
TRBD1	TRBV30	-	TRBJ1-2	TGTGCCTGGAGCCCGAGGACAGGTCTGAACTATGGCTACACCTTC	CAWSPRTGLNYGYTF
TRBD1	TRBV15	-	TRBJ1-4	TGTGCCACCAGCGACCGCAGTTGGGACAGTGAAAAACTGTTTTTT	CATSDRSWDSEKLFF
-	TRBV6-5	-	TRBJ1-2	TGTGCCAGCAGCACAGGGTTCGGCTATGGCTACACCTTC	CASSTGFGYGYTF
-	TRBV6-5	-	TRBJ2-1	TGTGCCAGCAGACCCTCCGAGGGCTGGCGCAATGAGCAGTTCTTC	CASRPSEGWRNEQFF
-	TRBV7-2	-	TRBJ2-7	TGTGCCAGCAGCTTTGAACAGGGTCCCGCCTACGAGCAGTACTTC	CASSFEQGPAYEQYF
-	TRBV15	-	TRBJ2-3	TGTGCCACCAGGCGGCTAGGGGATAGCACAGATACGCAGTATTTT	CATRRLGDSTDTQYF
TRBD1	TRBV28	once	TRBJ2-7	TGTGCCAGCAGCTGGGACGGACAGGTCGGGTACGAGCAGTACTTC	CASSWDGQVGYEQYF
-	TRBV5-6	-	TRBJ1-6	TGTGCCAGCAGCTTGGGAGGGGGTGGAAATTCACCCCTCCACTTT	CASSLGGGGNSPLHF
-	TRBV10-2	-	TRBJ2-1	TGCGCCAGCAGTGAGTCTGGCGGGAACTACAATGAGCAGTTCTTC	CASSESGGNYNEQFF
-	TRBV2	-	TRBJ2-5	TGTGCCAGCAGTGAATTACAGGAAAAAGAGACCCAGTACTTC	CASSELQEKETQYF